What follows are 2 T cell receptor beta chains derived from one specimen sequenced in a study of T cell changes during pregnancy in multiple sclerosis (dated by TCRdb to about 2019). Libraries were made using the immunoSEQ multiplex PCR assay. Drawn from immuneACCESS, this table holds only the in-frame rearrangements with V and J called that TCRdb kept. Clones are partly lost; checked studies trace under half to an unresolved V gene and leave the rest unexplained. The sample table shows about 75,000 clones, and around 94% are seen once. The top ten clonotypes cover about 0.14% of the sample. Sequencing was performed on CD4+ T cells from peripheral blood mononuclear cells, taken after pregnancy. The receptors stem from a female donor with multiple sclerosis, enrolled in a pregnancy study.

J is TRBJ2-7 and V is TRBV7-8; D may be TRBD1 (6 bases). The CDR3 has 14 amino acids. The germline V and J ends were trimmed by 5 bases and 7 bases, with 18 bases remaining between them. Germline lookup yields CDR1 SGHVS and CDR2 FQNEAQ. CDR3 DNA sequence: TGTGCCAGCAGCCGGGCAGGGGTATCGAGTGAGCAGTACTTC. Amino acids: CASSRAGVSSEQYF.

This chain connects TRBV28 to TRBJ1-5; the match to TRBD1 covers 7 bases. The length of the CDR3 is 14 residues. Germline V gives CDR1 MDHEN, CDR2 SYDVKM. V gave up 7 bases and J gave up 3 bases; unmatched junction bases: 6. The CDR3 loop reads CASTIQGNNQPQHF. CDR3 sequence (DNA): TGTGCCAGCACCATACAGGGGAACAATCAGCCCCAGCATTTT.